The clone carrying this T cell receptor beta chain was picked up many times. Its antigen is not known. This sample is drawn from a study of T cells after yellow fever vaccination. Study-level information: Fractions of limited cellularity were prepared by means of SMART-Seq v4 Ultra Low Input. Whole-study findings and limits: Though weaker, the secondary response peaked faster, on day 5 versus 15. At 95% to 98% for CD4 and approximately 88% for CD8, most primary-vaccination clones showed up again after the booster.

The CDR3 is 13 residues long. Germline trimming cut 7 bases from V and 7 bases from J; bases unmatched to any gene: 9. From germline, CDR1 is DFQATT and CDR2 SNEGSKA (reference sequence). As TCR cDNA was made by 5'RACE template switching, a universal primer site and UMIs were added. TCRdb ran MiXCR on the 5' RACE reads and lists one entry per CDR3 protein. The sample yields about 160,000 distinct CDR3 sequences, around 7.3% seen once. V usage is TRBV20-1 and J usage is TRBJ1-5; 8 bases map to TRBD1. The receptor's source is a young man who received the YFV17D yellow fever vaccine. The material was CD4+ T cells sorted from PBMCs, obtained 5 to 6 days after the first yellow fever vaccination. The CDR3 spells CSGTTGGGQPQHF. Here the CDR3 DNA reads TGCAGTGGAACCACAGGGGGAGGACAGCCCCAGCATTTT.